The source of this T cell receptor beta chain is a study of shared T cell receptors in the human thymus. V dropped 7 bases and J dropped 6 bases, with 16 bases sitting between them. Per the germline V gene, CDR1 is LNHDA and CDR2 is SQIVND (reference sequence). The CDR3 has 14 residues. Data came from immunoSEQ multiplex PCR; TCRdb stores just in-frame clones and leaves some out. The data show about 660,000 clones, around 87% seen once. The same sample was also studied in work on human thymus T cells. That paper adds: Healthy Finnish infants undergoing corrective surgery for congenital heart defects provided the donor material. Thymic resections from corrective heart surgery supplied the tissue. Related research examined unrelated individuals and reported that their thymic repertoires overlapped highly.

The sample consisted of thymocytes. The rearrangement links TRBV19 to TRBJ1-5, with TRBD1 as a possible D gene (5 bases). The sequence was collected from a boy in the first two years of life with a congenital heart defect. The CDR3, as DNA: TGTGCCAGTACCCAAGGACATTCCACTCAGCCCCAGCATTTT. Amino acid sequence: CASTQGHSTQPQHF.